The table lists the clone carrying this T cell receptor beta chain with a count of one. CDR1 SQVTM and CDR2 ANQGSEA come from the germline V gene. This CDR3 is built from 10 residues. As for time point: pre-treatment sample, taken before nivolumab and TIL therapy. The source of the sample is a study of TIL therapy for anti-PD-1-resistant metastatic lung cancer. Across the whole study: Tumors were harvested before any PD-1/PD-L1 blockade.

The immunoSEQ assay was v3. TCRdb's table, derived via immunoSEQ multiplex PCR, lists solely in-frame clones and lacks some. The sample carries tens of thousands of clones, about 70% recorded once. This TCR was sampled from a person between 25 and 79 years old with non-small cell lung cancer. This material consisted of blood, taken at baseline. The chain joins TRBV29-1 to TRBJ2-5; TRBD2 might be the D (5 bases). The DNA matches TRBJ2-7 better at its end, which makes the J call doubtful. The chain's CDR3 is CSVEANEQYF. As DNA, the CDR3 is TGCAGCGTGGAGGCGAACGAGCAGTACTTC.